This T cell receptor beta chain was retrieved from a study of OX40 agonist ivuxolimab in advanced cancers. For the study at large: Intravenous ivuxolimab was administered to patients every 2 weeks at 0.01 to 10 mg/kg. From about 23 to 85 years was the age range, with a mean of about 56 years, and 65% to 90% were male.

J lost 7 bases, V lost 1 base, and 11 bases had no gene match. CDR1 is SGHTA and CDR2 is FQGTGA in the germline V gene. This CDR3 is 17 amino acids long. Comments on this clone: The antigen is undetermined.

Data came from immunoSEQ multiplex PCR; TCRdb stores just in-frame clones and leaves some out. Among 85,000 to 100,000 clones listed, roughly 91% were seen once. Study-wide results and limits: Low normalized clonal expansion also occurred in some nonresponding patients.

The sample in question was CD4+ or CD8+ T cells sorted from blood, obtained in a trial of the OX40 agonist ivuxolimab. The chain has TRBV7-3 and TRBJ2-1; the match to TRBD2 covers 9 bases. The sequence was collected from an adult with an advanced solid tumor such as melanoma, head and neck, liver or kidney cancer. CDR3 sequence: CASSLRWGSGSANEQFF. The CDR3 DNA follows: TGTGCCAGCAGCTTAAGGTGGGGTAGCGGGAGTGCAAATGAGCAGTTCTTC.